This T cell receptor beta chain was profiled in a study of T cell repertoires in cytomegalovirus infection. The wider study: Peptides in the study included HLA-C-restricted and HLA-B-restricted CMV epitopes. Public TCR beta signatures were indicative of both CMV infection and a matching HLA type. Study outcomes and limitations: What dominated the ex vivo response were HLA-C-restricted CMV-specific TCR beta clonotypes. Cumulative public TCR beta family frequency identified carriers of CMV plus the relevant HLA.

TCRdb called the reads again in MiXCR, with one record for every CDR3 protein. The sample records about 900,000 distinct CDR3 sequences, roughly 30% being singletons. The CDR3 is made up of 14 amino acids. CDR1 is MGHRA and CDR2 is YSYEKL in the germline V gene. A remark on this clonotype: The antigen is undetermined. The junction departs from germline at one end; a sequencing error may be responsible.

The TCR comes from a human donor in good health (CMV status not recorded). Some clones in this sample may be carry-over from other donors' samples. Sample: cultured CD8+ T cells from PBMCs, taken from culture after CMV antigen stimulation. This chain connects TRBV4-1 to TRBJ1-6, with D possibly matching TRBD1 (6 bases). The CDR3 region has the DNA TGCGCCAACAGCCAAGAGGGGCAGGGGTCACCCCTCCACTTT. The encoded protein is CANSQEGQGSPLHF.